This T cell receptor (beta chain) is drawn from a study of T cell responses to AZD1222 COVID-19 vaccine (TCRdb year 2021). Regarding the research as a whole: Because spike-specific TCR depth and breadth did not differ between the two schedules, AZD1222 recipients who got a second dose at roughly 4 weeks were pooled with those who got a second dose at roughly 12 weeks. TCR sequencing was performed for more than 230 trial participants, of whom 207 were given two doses of AZD1222 and about 25 were given two doses of MenACWY control vaccine. Trial participants were enrolled by age into subgroups of 18-55, 56-69 and 70-plus years, and about 150, 27 and 61 TCR-sequenced participants, respectively, were included in these subgroups. Paper-wide results and their limitations: Reportedly, close to half of the unique spike-specific TCRs recognized epitopes lying outside the regions that are mutated in the B.1.351 and B.1.1.7 variants. After two AZD1222 doses, both the breadth and the depth of spike-specific TCRs were significantly higher than at day 0 and than in MenACWY recipients. Conclusions about previously exposed vaccinees are limited because only a handful of AZD1222 recipients were SARS-CoV-2 seropositive at baseline. The vaccine-associated CD4 TCRs covered the entire spike protein, and the dominant responses fell in regions 160-218 and 743-854. In the small 56-69-year group, the increase in depth fell short of significance, most likely because of low power. Most participants were white British and females outnumbered males, and the authors suggested that clonal diversity may have been underestimated. Because no day 14 peak-response samples were available, the repertoires could be characterized only after the peak T cell response.

The time point label, read with the paper, signifies: baseline before first vaccination. Vaccinee samples came from UK trials COV001 and COV002, including a single-blind randomized controlled phase 2/3 trial of AZD1222 (ChAdOx1 nCoV-19) in healthy adults. For TCRbeta chain sequencing, PBMC samples from trial participants were taken at day 0 and at day 28 after the second dose. Deletion took 0 bases off V and 5 bases off J, with a span of 4 bases between the germline ends. CDR1 and CDR2 (LGHNT, FRNRAP) derive from the germline V gene. The CDR3 goes from the cysteine to the phenylalanine over 13 residues. This entry keeps only the CDR3 DNA: 39 bases, framed from base 1. In regard to this clone: It has no known antigen specificity. No per-base quality is available; no much larger clone lies one base away.

The CDR3 regions of human TCRbeta chains were analyzed by immunosequencing. On the study's bioinformatics: TCRs in the repertoires were compared against a reference library of SARS-CoV-2-specific TCRs that had been generated with the MIRA antigen-specificity platform. Breadth meant the fraction of unique TCRs that were SARS-CoV-2-associated, whereas depth meant the fraction of total T cells that were SARS-CoV-2-associated. Each spike-specific TCR was assigned to its reactive spike region and to a CD4 or CD8 class using the MIRA data. Log10-transformed breadth and depth values were compared by one-way ANOVA with Sidak's multiple comparisons tests. TCRdb re-hosts the immuneACCESS table, in-frame sequences only. Its copies lack some clones; in the studies checked, an unresolved V gene accounts for under half of them, and the cause for the rest is not known. V, J and clone size were drawn from that table, and D and trimming were deduced from the DNA. The sample records about 95,000 clones, 70% to 90% of which are singletons. The ten largest clones represent approximately 3.7% of the sample.

In this chain, TRBV12-5 is recombined with TRBJ2-2; confidence is insufficient to name the D gene. This clonotype was obtained from an adult in good health. The material sequenced was peripheral blood, taken on day 0 of AZD1222 vaccination. DNA sequence: TGTGCTAGTGGTTTGGTACGGACCGGGGAGCTGTTTTTT. Its coded protein is CASGLVRTGELFF.